The clone carrying this T cell receptor beta chain was detected a few times. Antigen specificity is unknown. Germline CDR1 LNHDA, CDR2 SQIVND (reference sequence). The CDR3 has 13 amino acids. Trimming took off 3 bases at V and 4 bases at J, with 9 bases between the two ends. Extracted from the samples, RNA was reverse transcribed into cDNA to serve as the sequencing template. TCRdb keeps only in-frame clones here, not all; method: immunoSEQ multiplex PCR. The data show tens of thousands of clones, about two thirds seen once. The treatment: oral pan-JAK inhibitor, 5-10 mg twice daily. The sample is drawn from a study of CD8+ T cells in alopecia areata. For the study at large: Tofacitinib ran for 6 to 18 months before 6 months off drug.

Broader study findings: Among the top 100, expanded CD8+ clones were significantly decreased by tofacitinib, as was scalp clonality. An increase in clonality over normal scalp was evident in lesional scalp, especially alopecia totalis/universalis.

The sample here was CD8+ T cells sorted from blood, taken between weeks 44 and 45, from a patient treated with tofacitinib. The chain recombines TRBV19 with TRBJ2-5, with D perhaps matching TRBD1 (5 bases). This sequence originates from a human donor with alopecia areata. CDR3 DNA: TGTGCCAGTAGTATCCCAGGGCGAGAGACCCAGTACTTC. It codes for CASSIPGRETQYF.